The clone carrying this TCR beta chain has only a few counts. This entry comes from a study of blood T cell repertoires in COVID-19. The CDR3 has 17 amino acids. Per the germline V gene, CDR1 is KGHSH and CDR2 is LQKENI. The V end lost 2 bases, the J end lost 2 bases, and 18 bases lay between the germline ends. The data were produced by immunoSEQ multiplex PCR, yet TCRdb's version contains in-frame clones alone and is incomplete. The data hold about 140,000 clones, with roughly 81% observed a single time. Specimen: peripheral blood. The clonotype comes from a human donor with acute or convalescent COVID-19. The donor label of this sample is uncertain. J is TRBJ1-2 and V is TRBV18, with no clear D. The CDR3 DNA is TGTGCCAGCTCACCAGTATCCGGGAGATTGGCCAACTATGGCTACACCTTC. Translated: CASSPVSGRLANYGYTF.